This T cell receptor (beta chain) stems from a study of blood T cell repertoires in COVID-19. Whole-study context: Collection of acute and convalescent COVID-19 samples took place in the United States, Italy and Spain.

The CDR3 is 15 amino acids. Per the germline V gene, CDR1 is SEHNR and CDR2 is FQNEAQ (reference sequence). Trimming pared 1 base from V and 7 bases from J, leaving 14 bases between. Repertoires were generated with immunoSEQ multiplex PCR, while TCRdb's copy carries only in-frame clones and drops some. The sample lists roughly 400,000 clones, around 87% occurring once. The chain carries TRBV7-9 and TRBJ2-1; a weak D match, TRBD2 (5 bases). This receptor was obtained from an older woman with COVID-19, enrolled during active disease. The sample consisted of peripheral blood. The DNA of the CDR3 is TGTGCCAGCAGCTTAGGACCTAGCCCTCCGAATGAGCAGTTCTTC. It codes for CASSLGPSPPNEQFF.